Sequencing of this TCR beta chain was carried out in a study of identical twins (dated by TCRdb to between 2015 and 2016). With regard to the full study: To test whether fetal clonotypes persist, the study used deep sequencing on TCR alpha and beta repertoires from monozygotic twins, unrelated adults of various ages, and cord blood. To rule out contamination, replicate twin experiments were performed at different times with different library preparation protocols.

This clonotype was counted many times. The antigen it binds to is not known. It has no much larger one-base neighbor in the sample; base qualities were not kept. Paper-wide results and their limitations: Because the same donors could not be followed over many years, the conclusions relied on cross-sectional statistical analysis. Zero-insertion analyses could be partly confounded by invariant T cells such as MAIT and iNKT, though diverse VJ usage argued against such confounding for most clonotypes. The excess sharing between twins in beta out-of-frame sequences was weaker because fewer shared sequences reduced the signal-to-noise ratio. Abundant cord blood beta clonotypes carried fewer insertions; young adult naive repertoires showed a weaker similar trend, while memory repertoires showed none. Compared with coincidental sharing between unrelated individuals, an excess of low generation-probability sequences was observed among out-of-frame TCR alpha sequences shared between twins. Recombination models systematically underestimated out-of-frame TCR alpha sharing in monozygotic twins but agreed with sharing between unrelated individuals.

Every donor was a healthy Caucasian. The researchers also sequenced three unrelated adults who were not twins: a male aged 18 to 30, a male aged 50 to 59, and a female aged 50 to 59. Miltenyi CD45RO+ enrichment and human naive T-cell isolation kits were used to isolate memory (CD45RO+) and naive T cells from PBMC. From the germline V gene (reference sequence), CDR1 is MNHEY and CDR2 is SMNVEV. Counted from cysteine to phenylalanine, this CDR3 has 12 amino acids. CDR3 DNA is the only sequence kept; it has 36 bases, read in frame from the first base. A distance of 8 bases separates the germline ends of V and J, which lose 3 bases and 9 bases respectively. The library was built by means of 5' RACE. Instrument used: Illumina HiSeq 2000. Template switching introduced a universal primer binding site; the final cDNA contained a unique molecular identifier, enabling accurate counting of TCR cDNA molecules. Specific primers in the conserved constant-segment region were used to synthesize first-strand cDNA for TCR alpha and beta chains. Each cDNA library was double barcoded, with a SMART-Mk sample barcode plus Illumina barcodes, to control for contamination. TruSeq adapter sequences and Illumina sample barcodes were added in two successive PCR steps. The Illumina HiSeq platform was used with custom primers to sequence TCR alpha and beta cDNA libraries. Per the authors' processing: MiGEC processed the raw reads to extract unique molecular identifiers, while MiXCR was used to determine the CDR3 positions. Recombination models were inferred per individual with the repgenHMM and IGoR tools using an EM algorithm. The analysis of shared clonotypes was done with the tcR package in R, with sharing normalized by the product of cloneset sizes. Out-of-frame nonproductive sequences were analyzed to study raw recombination free of thymic and clonal selection effects. In-frame beta chains were kept once TCRdb had trimmed the public reads at Q25 with fastp and called clones with MiXCR. Entries are consolidated by CDR3 protein sequence, retaining the most common genes and DNA. These V and J calls derive from TCRdb rather than the authors' analysis. In this sample the table shows hundreds of thousands of distinct CDR3 sequences, around 6% of which occur a single time. The leading ten clones occupy roughly 2% of the sample.

The sequence is built from TRBV27 and TRBJ2-2; the best D guess is TRBD1, with 5 bases matching. This sequence was found in a man between 18 and 29 years old in good health. The sample taken for sequencing was naive T cells sorted from blood. This sample's cell subset or site label indicates: cells isolated with a human naive T-cell isolation kit. The nucleotide sequence reads TGTGCCAGCAGTTTCCAGGGTCGGGAGCTGTTTTTT. Its product reads: CASSFQGRELFF.